The present T cell receptor (beta chain) was sequenced within a study of blood T cell repertoires in COVID-19. Repertoires were generated with immunoSEQ multiplex PCR, while TCRdb's copy carries only in-frame clones and drops some. The sample includes roughly 280,000 clones, around nine tenths seen only once; the top ten take 1.9%. Material for sequencing was PBMCs or T cells enriched from blood (not recorded which). The sequence was obtained from a woman in her sixties who had recovered from COVID-19.

CDR3 protein: CASSFSSSPLHF. CDR3 in DNA: TGTGCCAGCAGTTTCTCTAGTTCACCCCTCCACTTT. The chain employs TRBV27 and TRBJ1-6; D gene uncertain. Trimming took off 3 bases at V and 9 bases at J, with 6 bases between the two ends. CDR1 and CDR2 from the germline V gene are MNHEY and SMNVEV (reference sequence). CDR3 length equals 12 residues.